This TCR beta chain is from a study of cytomegalovirus exposure and HLA in healthy donors. Study results and limitations: The classifier, whose performance was assessed in both the original and validation cohorts, reportedly diagnosed cytomegalovirus status with high specificity and sensitivity. In a later analysis, TCR beta V- and J-gene trimming showed a link to a missense DCLRE1C variant. It was reported in a later analysis that an Asian-associated ancestry cluster showed fewer N-insertions than the roughly 710-donor mean. Associated with HLA alleles at 0.05 false discovery rate in a later analysis were 17,000 or so TCR beta sequences.

A remark on this clone: Its antigen remains unknown.

The PCR was carried out with 60 Vbeta primers and 13 Jbeta primers. TCRdb keeps only in-frame clones here, not all; method: immunoSEQ multiplex PCR. The sample yields about 160,000 clones, 79% seen once. The CDR3 length is 19 residues. Germline CDR1 SGHAT, CDR2 FQNNGV. The ends lost 3 bases at V and 2 bases at J; junction bases unmatched: 9. Sequencing was carried out using PBMCs. The sequence came from a man aged 40-49 years in good health and CMV-seronegative. The V call is TRBV11-2, the J call TRBJ2-1; TRBD2 matches at 14 bases. CDR3 DNA sequence: TGTGCCAGCAGCTTCGAGGGGACTAGCGGGGGTACCCCCTACAATGAGCAGTTCTTC. The encoded protein is CASSFEGTSGGTPYNEQFF.